This paragraph reports one TCR beta chain. The antigen is unknown. Healthy controls were blood donor buffy coats. This specimen comes from a study of STAT5B mutations in CD4+ large granular lymphocyte leukemia. Regarding the study as a whole: Without putative leukemic clones, patient CD4-sorted repertoires remained more clonal than healthy CD4+ repertoires. No patients shared main leukemic clonotypes, though approximately 26% appeared at low frequency elsewhere.

Germline V gene sequence: CDR1 SGHTA, CDR2 FQGTGA. This CDR3 region has 13 residues. The ends were cut back, 4 bases at V and 4 bases at J, with 7 bases in the middle. Sequencing was at survey level. Data came from immunoSEQ multiplex PCR; TCRdb stores just in-frame clones and leaves some out. The data hold tens of thousands of clones, with 87% observed a single time. The rearrangement links TRBV7-3 to TRBJ2-2; D assignment may be TRBD1 or TRBD2 (5 bases each). The sample was CD4+ T cells from blood buffy coats. This TCR was recovered from a human donor in good health. The CDR3 sequence: CASSWGSTGELFF. The CDR3 DNA follows: TGTGCCAGCAGCTGGGGGAGCACCGGGGAGCTGTTTTTT.